This T cell receptor (beta chain) is from a study of technical replicates of blood from several donors. The length of the CDR3 is 13 residues. The V gene end was trimmed by 4 bases and the J gene end by 8 bases; junction bases not matched to a gene: 8. Germline values: CDR1 SQVTM, CDR2 ANQGSEA. Assay: immunoSEQ multiplex PCR; the TCRdb copy retains only in-frame clones and omits some. The sample contains 45,000 to 55,000 clones, approximately 95% of which appear only once. This chain links TRBV29-1 with TRBJ2-1; 7 bases are a match to TRBD2. Sequenced sample: T cells isolated from PBMCs. The origin of this receptor is a human donor in good health. The DNA for the CDR3 is TGCAGCGTTGTTGCGGGAGTGAGCGATGAGCAGTTCTTC. Translated, it gives CSVVAGVSDEQFF.